This entry is about one TCR beta chain. Produced via immunoSEQ multiplex PCR; TCRdb's table is partial and in-frame only. Among approximately 330,000 clones, 86% were seen once, and the ten largest hold 4% to 5.5%. Germline CDR1 SGHDT, CDR2 YYEEEE. V was pared by 5 bases and J by 3 bases, with 14 bases of the junction left unmatched. The CDR3 has 16 amino acids. This sample was included in a study of blood T cell repertoires in COVID-19. Study in general: Both acute and convalescent COVID-19 samples were obtained from the United States, Italy and Spain.

Sequenced sample: PBMCs or T cells enriched from blood (not recorded which). The clonotype originates from a woman aged 40 to 50 with acute COVID-19. The gene calls are TRBV5-6 and TRBJ2-7; 7 nucleotides agree with TRBD1. The CDR3 nucleotides read TGTGCCAGCAGAAAATATACGGGACAGAATATCTACGAGCAGTACTTC. Translating gives CASRKYTGQNIYEQYF.